This T cell receptor beta chain is drawn from a study of blood T cell repertoires in COVID-19. Assay: immunoSEQ multiplex PCR; the TCRdb copy retains only in-frame clones and omits some. The repertoire consists of about 260,000 clones, with 75% to 90% occurring once and the leading ten covering 2.5% to 3.5%. Ages ranged from about 18 to 89 years, with residence in about two dozen US areas. The CDR3 contains 16 residues. V dropped 3 bases and J dropped 0 bases, with 11 bases sitting between them. Germline-derived CDR1 and CDR2 are KGHSH and LQKENI. The rearrangement joins TRBV18 to TRBJ2-2; D perhaps matches TRBD1 (6 bases). What was sequenced was PBMCs or T cells enriched from blood (not recorded which). This sequence originates from a woman between 40 and 55 years old who had been exposed to COVID-19. In DNA, the CDR3 is TGTGCCAGCTCACCCATGAGGGGGTCGAACACCGGGGAGCTGTTTTTT. It is translated as CASSPMRGSNTGELFF.